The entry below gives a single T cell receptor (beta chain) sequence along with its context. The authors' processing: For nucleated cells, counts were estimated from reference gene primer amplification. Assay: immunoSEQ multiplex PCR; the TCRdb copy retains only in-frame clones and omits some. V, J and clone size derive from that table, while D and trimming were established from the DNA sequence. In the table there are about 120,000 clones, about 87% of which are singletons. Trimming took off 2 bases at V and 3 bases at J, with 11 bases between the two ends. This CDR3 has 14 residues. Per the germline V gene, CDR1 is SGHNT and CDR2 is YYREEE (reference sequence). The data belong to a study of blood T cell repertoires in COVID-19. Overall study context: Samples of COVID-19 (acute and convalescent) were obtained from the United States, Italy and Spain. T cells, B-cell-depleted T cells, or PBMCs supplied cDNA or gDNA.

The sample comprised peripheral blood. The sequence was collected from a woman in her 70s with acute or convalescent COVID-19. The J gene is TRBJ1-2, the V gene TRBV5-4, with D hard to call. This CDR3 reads CASSFESAHYGYTF. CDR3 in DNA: TGTGCCAGCAGCTTCGAGTCTGCCCACTATGGCTACACCTTC.